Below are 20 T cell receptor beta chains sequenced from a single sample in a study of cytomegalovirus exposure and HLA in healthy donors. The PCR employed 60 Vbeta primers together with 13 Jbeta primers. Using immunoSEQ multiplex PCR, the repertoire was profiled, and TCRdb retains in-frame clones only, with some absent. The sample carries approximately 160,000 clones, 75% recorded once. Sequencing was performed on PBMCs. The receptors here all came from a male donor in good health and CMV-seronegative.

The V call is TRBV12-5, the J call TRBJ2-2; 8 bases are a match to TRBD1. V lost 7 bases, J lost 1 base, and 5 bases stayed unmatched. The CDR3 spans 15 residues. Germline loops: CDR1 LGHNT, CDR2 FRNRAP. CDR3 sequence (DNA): TGTGCTAGTGTTCCCGGGACAGGGAACACCGGGGAGCTGTTTTTT. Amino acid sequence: CASVPGTGNTGELFF.

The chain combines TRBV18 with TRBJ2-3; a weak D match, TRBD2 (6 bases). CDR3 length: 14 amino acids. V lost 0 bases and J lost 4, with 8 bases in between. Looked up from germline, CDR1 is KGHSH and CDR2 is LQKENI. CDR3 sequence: CASSPPEGPDTQYF. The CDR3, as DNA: TGTGCCAGCTCACCACCGGAGGGACCAGATACGCAGTATTTT. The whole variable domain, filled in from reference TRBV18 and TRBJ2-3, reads NAGVMQNPRHLVRRRGQEARLRCSPMKGHSHVYWYRQLPEEGLKFMVYLQKENIIDESGMPKERFSAEFPKEGPSILRIQQVVRGDSAAYFCASSPPEGPDTQYFGPGTRLTVL.

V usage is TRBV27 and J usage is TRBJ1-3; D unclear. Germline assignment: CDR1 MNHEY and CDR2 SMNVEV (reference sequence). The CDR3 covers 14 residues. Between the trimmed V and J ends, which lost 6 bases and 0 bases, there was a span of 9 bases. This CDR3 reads CASSPQVSGNTIYF. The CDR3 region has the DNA TGTGCCAGCAGCCCGCAGGTCTCTGGAAACACCATATATTTT.

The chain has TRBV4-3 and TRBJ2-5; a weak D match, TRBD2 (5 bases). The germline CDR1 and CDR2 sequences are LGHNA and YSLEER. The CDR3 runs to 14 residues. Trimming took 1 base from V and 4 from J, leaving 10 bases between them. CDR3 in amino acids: CASSQALGGETQYF. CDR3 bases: TGCGCCAGCAGCCAAGCCCTTGGAGGAGAGACCCAGTACTTC.

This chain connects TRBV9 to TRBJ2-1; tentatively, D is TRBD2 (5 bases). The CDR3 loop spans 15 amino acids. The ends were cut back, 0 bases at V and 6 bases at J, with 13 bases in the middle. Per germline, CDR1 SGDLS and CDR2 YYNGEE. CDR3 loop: CASSVGGGPPNEQFF. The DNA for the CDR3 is TGTGCCAGCAGCGTAGGCGGCGGGCCCCCCAATGAGCAGTTCTTC.

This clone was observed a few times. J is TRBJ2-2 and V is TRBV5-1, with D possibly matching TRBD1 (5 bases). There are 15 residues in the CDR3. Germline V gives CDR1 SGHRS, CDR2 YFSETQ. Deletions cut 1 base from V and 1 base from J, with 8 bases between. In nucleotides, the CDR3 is TGCGCCAGCAGCTTGTTTACAGGGAACACCGGGGAGCTGTTTTTT. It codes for CASSLFTGNTGELFF.

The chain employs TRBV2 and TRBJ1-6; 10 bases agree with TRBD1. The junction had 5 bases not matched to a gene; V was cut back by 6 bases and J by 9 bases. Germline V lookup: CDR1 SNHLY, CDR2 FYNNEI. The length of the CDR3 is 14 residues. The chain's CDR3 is CASRATGGGSPLHF. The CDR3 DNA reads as TGTGCCAGCAGGGCGACAGGGGGCGGTTCACCCCTCCACTTT.

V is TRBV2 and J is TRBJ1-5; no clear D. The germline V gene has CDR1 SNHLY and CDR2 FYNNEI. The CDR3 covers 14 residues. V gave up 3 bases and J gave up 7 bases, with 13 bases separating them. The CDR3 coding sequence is TGTGCCAGCAGTGATAGGCGGTCCGACCAGCCCCAGCATTTT. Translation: CASSDRRSDQPQHF.

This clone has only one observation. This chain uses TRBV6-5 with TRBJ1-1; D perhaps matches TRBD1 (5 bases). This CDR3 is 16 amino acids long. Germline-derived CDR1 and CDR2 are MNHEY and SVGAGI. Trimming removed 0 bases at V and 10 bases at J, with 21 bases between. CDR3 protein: CASSYSPWGRAVRAFF. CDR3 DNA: TGTGCCAGCAGTTACTCCCCTTGGGGCAGGGCGGTACGAGCTTTCTTT.

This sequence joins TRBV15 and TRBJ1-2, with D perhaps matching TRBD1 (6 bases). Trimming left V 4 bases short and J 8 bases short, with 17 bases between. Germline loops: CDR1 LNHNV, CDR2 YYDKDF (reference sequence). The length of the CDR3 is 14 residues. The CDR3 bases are TGTGCCACCAGCACGACAGGTCGGAGTTACGGCTACACCTTC. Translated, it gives CATSTTGRSYGYTF.

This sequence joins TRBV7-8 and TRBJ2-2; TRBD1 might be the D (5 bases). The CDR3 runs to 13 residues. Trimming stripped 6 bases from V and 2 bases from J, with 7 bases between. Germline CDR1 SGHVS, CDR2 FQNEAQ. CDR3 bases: TGTGCCAGCAGGACAGTTAACACCGGGGAGCTGTTTTTT. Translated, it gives CASRTVNTGELFF. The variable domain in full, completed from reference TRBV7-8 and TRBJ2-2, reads GAGVSQSPRYKVAKRGQDVALRCDPISGHVSLFWYQQALGQGPEFLTYFQNEAQLDKSGLPSDRFFAERPEGSVSTLKIQRTQQEDSAVYLCASRTVNTGELFFGEGSRLTVL.

The CDR3 nucleotides read TGTGCCAGTAGTATAGGCGGCGCGAATGAGCAGTTCTTC. Translated, it gives CASSIGGANEQFF. The V gene is TRBV19, the J gene TRBJ2-1; D is ambiguous. The V end was cut by 1 base, the J end by 7 bases, with 8 bases between. CDR3 size: 13 residues. Looked up from germline, CDR1 is LNHDA and CDR2 is SQIVND (reference sequence).

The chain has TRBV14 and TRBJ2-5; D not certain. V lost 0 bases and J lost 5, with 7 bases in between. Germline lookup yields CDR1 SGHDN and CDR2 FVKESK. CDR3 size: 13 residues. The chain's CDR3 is CASSQDPGETQYF. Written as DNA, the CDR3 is TGTGCCAGCAGCCAAGACCCCGGGGAGACCCAGTACTTC.

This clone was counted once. CDR3 nucleotides: TGTGCCAGCAGCTTCAGGGTCTCACCCCTCCACTTT. It is translated as CASSFRVSPLHF. V and J are TRBV7-3 and TRBJ1-6; the D gene is possibly TRBD1 (5 bases). CDR3 length equals 12 residues. From germline, CDR1 is SGHTA and CDR2 FQGTGA. The germline V and J ends were trimmed by 3 bases and 10 bases, with 7 bases remaining between them.

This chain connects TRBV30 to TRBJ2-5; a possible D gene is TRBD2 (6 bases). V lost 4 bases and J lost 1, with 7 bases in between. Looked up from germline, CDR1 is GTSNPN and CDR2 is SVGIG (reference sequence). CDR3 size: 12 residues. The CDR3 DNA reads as TGTGCCTGGACTAGCGCCCAAGAGACCCAGTACTTC. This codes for CAWTSAQETQYF.

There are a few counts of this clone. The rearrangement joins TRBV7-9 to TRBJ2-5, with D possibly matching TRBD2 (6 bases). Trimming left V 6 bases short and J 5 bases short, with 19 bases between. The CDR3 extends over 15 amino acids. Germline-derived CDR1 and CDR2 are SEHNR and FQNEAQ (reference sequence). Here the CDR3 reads CASRTPGLPRETQYF. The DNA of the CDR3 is TGTGCCAGCAGAACCCCGGGACTCCCGCGGGAGACCCAGTACTTC.

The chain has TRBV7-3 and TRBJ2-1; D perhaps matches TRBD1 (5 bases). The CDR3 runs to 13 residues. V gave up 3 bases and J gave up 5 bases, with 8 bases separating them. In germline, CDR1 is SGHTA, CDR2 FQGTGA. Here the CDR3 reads CASSLGPNNEQFF. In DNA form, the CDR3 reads TGTGCCAGCAGCTTGGGGCCAAACAATGAGCAGTTCTTC.

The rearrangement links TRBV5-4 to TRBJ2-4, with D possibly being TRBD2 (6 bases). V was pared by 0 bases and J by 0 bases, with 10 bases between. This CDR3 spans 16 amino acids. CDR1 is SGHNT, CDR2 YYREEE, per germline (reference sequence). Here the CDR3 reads CASSLGGEVAKNIQYF. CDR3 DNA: TGTGCCAGCAGCTTGGGAGGGGAGGTAGCCAAAAACATTCAGTACTTC.

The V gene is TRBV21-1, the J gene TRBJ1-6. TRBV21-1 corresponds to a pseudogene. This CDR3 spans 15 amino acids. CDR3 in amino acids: CASSKGGRENSPLHF. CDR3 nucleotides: TGTGCCAGCAGCAAAGGAGGTAGGGAGAATTCACCCCTCCACTTT.

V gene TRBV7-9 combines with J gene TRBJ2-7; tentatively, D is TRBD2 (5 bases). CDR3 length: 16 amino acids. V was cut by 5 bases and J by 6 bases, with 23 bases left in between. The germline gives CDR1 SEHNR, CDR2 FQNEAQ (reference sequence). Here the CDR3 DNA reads TGTGCCAGCAGCGTGGCCCCGGGGTTGCATCTTTTCGAGCAGTACTTC. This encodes CASSVAPGLHLFEQYF.